This T cell receptor beta chain is drawn from a study of T cell responses to AZD1222 COVID-19 vaccine (dated by TCRdb to the early 2020s). In the study overall: TCR sequencing covered some 240 trial participants: 200 to 220 given two doses of AZD1222 and approximately 26 given two doses of MenACWY control vaccine. Trial participants were enrolled into age subgroups of 18-55, 56-69 and 70-plus years, which contained approximately 150, 28 and 58 TCR-sequenced participants, respectively. General findings and caveats noted by the study authors: The 56-69-year group was small, and its depth increase did not reach significance, likely because of low power. Most participants were white British and females outnumbered males, and the authors suggested that clonal diversity may have been underestimated. A significant rise in spike-specific TCR breadth and depth was observed after two AZD1222 doses relative to day 0 and relative to MenACWY recipients. Reportedly, close to half of the unique spike-specific TCRs recognized epitopes lying outside the regions that are mutated in the B.1.351 and B.1.1.7 variants. No day 14 peak-response samples were available, so repertoires were characterized only after the peak T cell response. The vaccine-associated CD4 TCRs covered the entire spike protein, and the dominant responses fell in regions 160-218 and 743-854. Only a handful of AZD1222 recipients were SARS-CoV-2 seropositive at baseline, limiting conclusions about previously exposed vaccinees.

This clone was recorded a few times. Its antigen is still unknown. No clone much larger than this one lies a single base away; base qualities are absent. The CDR3 regions of human TCRbeta chains were analyzed by immunosequencing. The study's processing was this. TCRs in the repertoires were matched against a reference library of SARS-CoV-2-specific TCRs that had been generated with the MIRA antigen-specificity platform. Breadth was defined as the fraction of unique TCRs that were SARS-CoV-2-associated. Depth was defined as the fraction of total T cells that were SARS-CoV-2-associated. Using the MIRA data, each spike-specific TCR was assigned both to the spike region to which the TCR was reactive and to a CD4 or CD8 class. Log10-transformed breadth and depth values were compared by one-way ANOVA with Sidak's multiple comparisons tests. This is the immuneACCESS table as TCRdb keeps it, with only in-frame sequences that have V and J called. A part of the clones is gone; compared with another copy, unresolved V genes explain less than half, and the rest is unexplained. V and J calls and clone size are as listed in that table; D and trimming were resolved from the DNA. The sample data list about 140,000 clones, and around 90% of these were observed just once. Roughly 1.5% of the sample is in the top ten clones.

The cysteine opens and the phenylalanine closes a CDR3 of 14 amino acids. The CDR3 DNA has 42 bases and is translated from base 1. Looking up the germline V gene yields CDR1 SGHTA and CDR2 FQGNSA. Trimming takes 3 bases from V and 0 bases from J, and the germline ends sit 6 bases apart. This specimen's time point label, per the study, means: about 28 days (+/-7) after the second vaccine dose. AZD1222 recipients with second doses at about 4 weeks or about 12 weeks were pooled, because spike-specific TCR depth and breadth did not differ between schedules. Vaccinee samples were obtained from the UK trials COV001 and COV002, which included a single-blind randomized controlled phase 2/3 trial of AZD1222 (ChAdOx1 nCoV-19) in healthy adults. For TCRbeta chain sequencing, PBMC samples from trial participants were taken at day 0 and at day 28 after the second dose.

The chain joins TRBV7-2 to TRBJ1-3, and TRBD1 may be the D gene, going by 6 matching bases. This material consisted of peripheral blood, taken 28 days after the second AZD1222 dose. The TCR originated in an adult who received the AZD1222 COVID-19 vaccine. The bases are TGTGCCAGCAGCTTGGACAGCTCTGGAAACACCATATATTTT. Its translation is CASSLDSSGNTIYF. With the rest looked up from the reference TRBV7-2 and TRBJ1-3 genes rather than sequenced, the full variable domain is GAGVSQSPSNKVTEKGKDVELRCDPISGHTALYWYRQSLGQGLEFLIYFQGNSAPDKSGLPSDRFSAERTGGSVSTLTIQRTQQEDSAVYLCASSLDSSGNTIYFGEGSWLTVV.